Presented here are 15 T cell receptor beta chains from one specimen sequenced in a study of T cell changes during pregnancy in multiple sclerosis. Measured with immunoSEQ multiplex PCR; TCRdb has only the in-frame clones, and not every one. The sample records about 55,000 clones, about nine tenths being singletons. This sample comprised CD4+ T cells from peripheral blood mononuclear cells, obtained in the first trimester of pregnancy. The receptors were sampled from a female donor with multiple sclerosis, enrolled in a pregnancy study.

The V call is TRBV11-3, the J call TRBJ1-1, with D unresolved. Trimming took 3 bases from V and 0 from J, leaving 11 bases between them. CDR3 length: 15 residues. CDR1 is SGHNT and CDR2 is YENEEA in the germline V gene. The CDR3 nucleotides are TGTGCCAGCAGCTTGGAGCAGCGAATGAACACTGAAGCTTTCTTT. This encodes CASSLEQRMNTEAFF. Variable domain in full (rest from reference TRBV11-3 and TRBJ1-1): EAGVVQSPRYKIIEKKQPVAFWCNPISGHNTLYWYLQNLGQGPELLIRYENEEAVDDSQLPKDRFSAERLKGVDSTLKIQPAELGDSAVYLCASSLEQRMNTEAFFGQGTRLTVV.

J is TRBJ2-3 and V is TRBV5-1; 11 bases match TRBD2. Germline V gene sequence: CDR1 SGHRS, CDR2 YFSETQ. After removal of 5 bases from V and 3 bases from J, the junction contained 5 bases not matched to a gene. The CDR3 is 15 residues long. CDR3 nucleotides: TGCGCCAGCAGGGGGGGACTAGCGGAAACAGATACGCAGTATTTT. It codes for CASRGGLAETDTQYF.

The gene calls are TRBV28 and TRBJ1-5, with D perhaps matching TRBD1 (5 bases). Trimming removed 8 bases from V and 7 bases from J, with 15 bases in between. Germline values: CDR1 MDHEN, CDR2 SYDVKM. The CDR3 has 13 amino acids. The CDR3: CASSAGGVQPQHF. The CDR3, as DNA: TGTGCCAGCTCGGCCGGGGGGGTGCAGCCCCAGCATTTT. The full variable domain, rest sourced from reference TRBV28 and TRBJ1-5, is DVKVTQSSRYLVKRTGEKVFLECVQDMDHENMFWYRQDPGLGLRLIYFSYDVKMKEKGDIPEGYSVSREKKERFSLILESASTNQTSMYLCASSAGGVQPQHFGDGTRLSIL.

This sequence joins TRBV18 and TRBJ2-1; D gene ambiguous. Germline CDR1 reads KGHSH; CDR2 reads LQKENI. V was cut by 2 bases and J by 8 bases, with 13 bases left in between. The CDR3 is 14 amino acids. CDR3 protein: CASSPVRLVDEQFF. Written as DNA, the CDR3 is TGTGCCAGCTCACCAGTCAGGCTTGTCGATGAGCAGTTCTTC.

The V gene is TRBV29-1, the J gene TRBJ1-2; the D is unclear. The CDR3 length is 13 residues. Trimming stripped 4 bases from V and 0 bases from J, with 9 bases between. Germline CDR1 SQVTM, CDR2 ANQGSEA. This chain's CDR3 is CSVAPRANYGYTF. The CDR3 nucleotides are TGCAGCGTTGCTCCCCGGGCTAACTATGGCTACACCTTC.

The J gene is TRBJ2-5, the V gene TRBV18; 9 bases are shared with TRBD2. The V gene's germline CDR1 is KGHSH and CDR2 LQKENI. This CDR3 has 16 amino acids. The junction had 7 bases not matched to a gene; V was cut back by 1 base and J by 4 bases. CDR3 nucleotides: TGTGCCAGCTCACCACGTCCTCCGGGACTAGCAGAGACCCAGTACTTC. This translates into CASSPRPPGLAETQYF.

In nucleotides, the CDR3 is TGTGCCAGCAGCTTTAGGGGGCAAGGTTACACCTTC. Encoded protein: CASSFRGQGYTF. J is TRBJ1-2 and V is TRBV5-6; TRBD1 matches 7 bases. Germline V CDR1 and CDR2: SGHDT, YYEEEE. The length of the CDR3 is 12 residues. Trimming removed 2 bases from V and 11 bases from J; junction bases left unmatched: 6. The whole variable domain, filled in from reference TRBV5-6 and TRBJ1-2, reads DAGVTQSPTHLIKTRGQQVTLRCSPKSGHDTVSWYQQALGQGPQFIFQYYEEEERQRGNFPDRFSGHQFPNYSSELNVNALLLGDSALYLCASSFRGQGYTFGSGTRLTVV.

The genes are TRBV10-3 and TRBJ2-5, with a weak D call TRBD2 (6 bases). In germline, CDR1 is ENHRY, CDR2 SYGVKD. Trimming took 3 bases from V and 6 from J, leaving 17 bases between them. The CDR3 sequence is 15 residues long. The CDR3 region has the DNA TGTGCCATCAGTGACGAGAGGGGACTGGCAAAGACCCAGTACTTC. Protein sequence: CAISDERGLAKTQYF.

This sequence joins TRBV6-6 and TRBJ1-2, with 10 bases identical to TRBD1. This CDR3 is 15 amino acids long. V was clipped by 0 bases and J by 8 bases; unmatched bases: 6. Germline-derived CDR1 and CDR2 are MNHNY and SVGAGI (reference sequence). CDR3 nucleotides: TGTGCCAGCAGTTACTCGGGGACAGGGGCTTCCGGCTACACCTTC. This encodes CASSYSGTGASGYTF.

The chain recombines TRBV7-2 with TRBJ2-7; D is ambiguous. V lost 3 bases to trimming and J lost 1 base, with 4 bases between them. This CDR3 comprises 12 residues. Germline V gives CDR1 SGHTA, CDR2 FQGNSA. CDR3 coding DNA: TGTGCCAGCAGCTTTACTTCCTACGAGCAGTACTTC. This translates into CASSFTSYEQYF.

This chain uses TRBV7-2 with TRBJ1-5, with 7 bases aligning to TRBD1. Looked up from germline, CDR1 is SGHTA and CDR2 is FQGNSA. The V segment lost 6 bases and the J segment 7 bases; nucleotides outside the gene matches: 9. This CDR3 has 14 residues. The CDR3 here is CASRQNRGDQPQHF. CDR3 nucleotides: TGTGCCAGCAGACAGAACAGGGGCGACCAGCCCCAGCATTTT.

This chain links TRBV18 with TRBJ2-1; TRBD2 aligns across 11 bases. The CDR3 consists of 15 residues. Germline V CDR1 and CDR2: KGHSH, LQKENI. V lost 6 bases to trimming and J lost 4 bases; unmatched junction nucleotides: 5. The DNA of the CDR3 is TGTGCCAGCTCGCTACTAGCGGGAGATTACAATGAGCAGTTCTTC. This codes for CASSLLAGDYNEQFF.

V and J are TRBV7-2 and TRBJ2-5, with 10 bases fitting TRBD2. Germline assignment: CDR1 SGHTA and CDR2 FQGNSA. The V and J ends lost 5 bases and 3 bases, in that order; junction bases with no gene match: 9. The CDR3 runs to 16 residues. CDR3 loop: CASSPGGLAGEETQYF. The CDR3 bases are TGTGCCAGCAGCCCCGGAGGTCTAGCGGGGGAAGAGACCCAGTACTTC.

The CDR3 coding sequence is TGCAGCGCCTCTCGGGGAACGGAGACCCAGTACTTC. It encodes CSASRGTETQYF. The J gene is TRBJ2-5, the V gene TRBV29-1; a possible D gene is TRBD2 (5 bases). Germline loops: CDR1 SQVTM, CDR2 ANQGSEA. The CDR3 consists of 12 residues. Trimming removed 7 bases at V and 5 bases at J, with 14 bases between.

The rearrangement joins TRBV2 to TRBJ2-2; TRBD1 agrees at 7 bases. Germline-derived CDR1 and CDR2 are SNHLY and FYNNEI. Trimming removed 4 bases from V and 3 bases from J; junction bases left unmatched: 5. The CDR3 runs to 15 residues. CDR3 residues: CASSAGQDDTGELFF. Written as DNA, the CDR3 is TGTGCCAGCAGTGCCGGACAGGACGACACCGGGGAGCTGTTTTTT.